This passage covers 32 T cell receptor beta chains from one sample sequenced in a study of T-cell reconstitution after alpha-beta-depleted transplantation in children. Preparing the TCRbeta library involved the use of unique molecular identifiers. MiXCR, applied by TCRdb to the PCR reads, yields one record per CDR3 protein. The table lists about 78,000 distinct CDR3 sequences, 14% of them singletons. Sequenced here: PBMCs, mostly from graft donor cells, sampled 180 days after TCRalphabeta/CD19-depleted stem cell transplant. These receptors all stem from a male patient aged 2-15 years who had a stem cell transplant for acute lymphoblastic leukemia, so the T cells may come from the graft donor.

This chain uses TRBV20-1 with TRBJ1-4; 8 bases are shared with TRBD1. V shed 7 bases, J shed 3 bases, and the junction held 4 bases outside the gene matches. The germline V gene has CDR1 DFQATT and CDR2 SNEGSKA (reference sequence). The CDR3 sequence is 13 residues long. CDR3 DNA sequence: TGCAGTGGGAGGGGACAGGCTAATGAAAAACTGTTTTTT. Its protein product is CSGRGQANEKLFF.

The chain links TRBV24-1 to TRBJ2-2; 8 bases line up with TRBD1. Germline lookup yields CDR1 KGHDR and CDR2 SFDVKD. The CDR3 has 18 amino acids. The J segment lost 0 bases and the V segment lost 0 bases, leaving 5 bases of the junction unmatched. CDR3 sequence reads: CATSDLPRGRANTGELFF. Here the CDR3 DNA reads TGTGCCACCAGTGATTTGCCCAGGGGGCGAGCGAACACCGGGGAGCTGTTTTTT.

CDR3: CASSPDRAEKLFF. For the CDR3, the DNA is TGTGCCAGCAGCCCTGACAGGGCAGAAAAACTGTTTTTT. V usage is TRBV7-9 and J usage is TRBJ1-4, with TRBD1 identical over 7 bases. Trimming cost V 5 bases and J 8 bases; bases outside gene matches: 5. CDR3 length: 13 amino acids. Germline-derived CDR1 and CDR2 are SEHNR and FQNEAQ (reference sequence).

This clonotype appeared a few times. This sequence joins TRBV7-2 and TRBJ1-1; a weak D match, TRBD1 (5 bases). The CDR3 sequence is 14 residues long. Trimming removed 6 bases at V and 1 base at J, with 12 bases between. Germline assignment: CDR1 SGHTA and CDR2 FQGNSA. For the CDR3, the DNA is TGTGCCAGCAGAAAGACAGCCCAGAACACTGAAGCTTTCTTT. Its protein is CASRKTAQNTEAFF. Variable domain in full (rest from reference TRBV7-2 and TRBJ1-1): GAGVSQSPSNKVTEKGKDVELRCDPISGHTALYWYRQSLGQGLEFLIYFQGNSAPDKSGLPSDRFSAERTGGSVSTLTIQRTQQEDSAVYLCASRKTAQNTEAFFGQGTRLTVV.

At least ten counts were recorded for this clonotype. V gene TRBV20-1 combines with J gene TRBJ2-1; 7 bases agree with TRBD2. Per germline, CDR1 DFQATT and CDR2 SNEGSKA (reference sequence). The CDR3 loop spans 16 amino acids. V was clipped by 0 bases and J by 8 bases; unmatched bases: 13. The CDR3 bases are TGCAGTGCTAGAGACCTATCTAGGGACTATCGTCATGAGCAGTTCTTC. Amino acid sequence: CSARDLSRDYRHEQFF.

The rearrangement uses TRBV29-1 and TRBJ1-5; D is unresolved. CDR1 is SQVTM and CDR2 is ANQGSEA in the germline V gene. The ends were cut back, 4 bases at V and 9 bases at J, with 16 bases in the middle. This CDR3 region has 13 residues. The CDR3 is CSVVPGSIGPQHF. As DNA, the CDR3 is TGCAGCGTTGTTCCTGGGTCTATTGGGCCCCAGCATTTT.

The chain couples TRBV25-1 to TRBJ2-7; TRBD1 matches 7 bases. Germline assignment: CDR1 MGHDK and CDR2 SYGVNS. The CDR3 contains 15 residues. J gave up 1 base and V 5 bases, and 8 bases lay outside the gene matches. CDR3 loop: CASSRPGTESYEQYF. The CDR3, as DNA: TGTGCCAGCAGTAGACCCGGGACAGAGTCCTACGAGCAGTACTTC.

Worth noting for this clonotype: An end of the junction differs from the germline gene, which may be a read error. The chain carries TRBV11-1 and TRBJ2-5; D perhaps matches TRBD2 (7 bases). The CDR3 length is 16 residues. Germline V gives CDR1 SGHAT, CDR2 FQDESV (reference sequence). CDR3 protein: CASSSWAGAGQETQCF. In DNA form, the CDR3 reads TGTGCCAGCAGCTCCTGGGCGGGAGCGGGACAAGAGACCCAGTGCTTC. The full variable domain, in which reference TRBV11-1 and TRBJ2-5 provide the parts outside the CDR3, is EAEVAQSPRYKITEKSQAVAFWCDPISGHATLYWYRQILGQGPELLVQFQDESVVDDSQLPKDRFSAERLKGVDSTLKIQPAELGDSAMYLCASSSWAGAGQETQCFGPGTRLLVL.

This chain links TRBV19 with TRBJ1-2; a weak D match, TRBD1 (5 bases). This CDR3 is built from 13 residues. The V end was cut by 5 bases, the J end by 5 bases, with 12 bases between. CDR1 and CDR2 (germline): LNHDA, SQIVND (reference sequence). This CDR3 is CASSPGRGYGYTF. The CDR3 DNA reads as TGTGCCAGTAGTCCGGGACGAGGGTATGGCTACACCTTC.

This clonotype was seen a handful of times. The V and J genes are TRBV10-3 and TRBJ2-3; 7 nucleotides agree with TRBD1. Germline V gene lookup returns CDR1 ENHRY and CDR2 SYGVKD. Trimming removed 2 bases from V and 6 bases from J; junction bases left unmatched: 11. The CDR3 has 16 residues. CDR3 nucleotide sequence: TGTGCCATCAGTGAGGGAGACAGGGATCGTATTGATACGCAGTATTTT. This encodes CAISEGDRDRIDTQYF.

This clonotype was recorded at least ten times. The V and J genes are TRBV12-3 or TRBV12-4 and TRBJ2-5; either TRBD1 or TRBD2 may fit D (5 bases each). The CDR3 sequence is 17 residues long. V dropped 3 bases and J dropped 4 bases, with 21 bases sitting between them. CDR3 nucleotides: TGTGCCAGCAGTTTCCTGGACTGGCAACCGGGGCGAGAGACCCAGTACTTC. It codes for CASSFLDWQPGRETQYF.

The chain uses TRBV5-1 and TRBJ2-5; a possible D gene is TRBD2 (7 bases). Per germline, CDR1 SGHRS and CDR2 YFSETQ. Trimming cost V 5 bases and J 4 bases, with 24 bases left between them. This CDR3 region has 17 residues. The CDR3 region has the DNA TGCGCCAGCAGTCCGGCCAGCGGGACACTCTATCGAGAGACCCAGTACTTC. Translating it yields CASSPASGTLYRETQYF. Filled out from reference TRBV5-1 and TRBJ2-5, the complete variable domain reads KAGVTQTPRYLIKTRGQQVTLSCSPISGHRSVSWYQQTPGQGLQFLFEYFSETQRNKGNFPGRFSGRQFSNSRSEMNVSTLELGDSALYLCASSPASGTLYRETQYFGPGTRLLVL.

This clonotype was picked up a small number of times. V gene TRBV15 combines with J gene TRBJ2-4; a weak D match, TRBD1 (7 bases). Germline V gene data show CDR1 as LNHNV and CDR2 as YYDKDF (reference sequence). This CDR3 contains 16 residues. The V gene lost 5 bases and the J gene lost 7 bases, with 21 bases spanning the gap. CDR3 region: CATSPQGGGASNIQYF. In nucleotides, the CDR3 is TGTGCCACCAGCCCCCAAGGAGGGGGCGCTTCCAACATTCAGTACTTC.

The rearrangement joins TRBV10-3 to TRBJ2-3; no firm D call. The CDR3 is made up of 14 amino acids. Looked up from germline, CDR1 is ENHRY and CDR2 is SYGVKD. Trimming took off 7 bases at V and 0 bases at J, with 11 bases between the two ends. The CDR3 spells CAIIYSRSTDTQYF. DNA for the CDR3: TGTGCCATCATATACTCGCGGAGCACAGATACGCAGTATTTT.

The CDR3 DNA is TGCAGTGCTAGTTTGGTCTTTTACAATGAGCAGTTCTTC. Amino acid sequence: CSASLVFYNEQFF. The V and J genes are TRBV20-1 and TRBJ2-1; the D is unclear. Germline-derived CDR1 and CDR2 are DFQATT and SNEGSKA (reference sequence). The germline V and J ends were trimmed by 3 bases and 4 bases, with 10 bases remaining between them. CDR3 size: 13 residues.

This clonotype was observed at least ten times. The chain recombines TRBV12-3 or TRBV12-4 with TRBJ2-1, with TRBD2 matching over 12 bases. The CDR3 covers 17 residues. V was pared by 5 bases and J by 2 bases, with 7 bases of the junction left unmatched. CDR3 protein: CASSPGLAGPTYNEQFF. The CDR3 DNA sequence: TGTGCCAGCAGTCCGGGACTAGCGGGCCCGACCTACAATGAGCAGTTCTTC.

This clonotype has a handful of counts. This chain connects TRBV5-1 to TRBJ1-5, with 10 bases fitting TRBD1. Trimming removed 4 bases from V and 4 bases from J; junction bases left unmatched: 5. This CDR3 region has 15 residues. CDR1 and CDR2 (germline): SGHRS, YFSETQ. CDR3 nucleotide sequence: TGCGCCAGCAGCCGGGACAGGGGCCTAAATCAGCCCCAGCATTTT. This codes for CASSRDRGLNQPQHF.

J is TRBJ2-4 and V is TRBV2, with TRBD1 matching over 7 bases. V dropped 6 bases and J dropped 3; count of bases not matched to a gene: 5. Germline V gene lookup returns CDR1 SNHLY and CDR2 FYNNEI. The CDR3 is 14 amino acids. DNA of the CDR3: TGTGCCAGCAGGCAGGGGGTCGACAAAAACATTCAGTACTTC. Translating it yields CASRQGVDKNIQYF.

This rearrangement joins TRBV7-4 to TRBJ1-1, with 7 bases matching TRBD1. V was clipped by 3 bases and J by 3 bases; unmatched bases: 13. Germline assignment: CDR1 SGHVT and CDR2 SQSDAQ. This CDR3 is built from 17 residues. CDR3 in DNA: TGTGCCAGCAGCTTGTCGCCCCCAGGGGGAGGGTACACTGAAGCTTTCTTT. Translation gives CASSLSPPGGGYTEAFF.

The CDR3 region has the DNA TGCGCCAGCAGCCAATACACCGGGGAGCTGTTTTTT. Translated, it gives CASSQYTGELFF. V is TRBV4-3 and J is TRBJ2-2; D is uncertain. Germline CDR1 and CDR2: LGHNA and YSLEER. V was pared by 2 bases and J by 3 bases, with 1 base between. The CDR3 is 12 residues long.

The chain combines TRBV21-1 with TRBJ2-2; the listed D gene, TRBD2, was not tested against the DNA. TRBV21-1 is deemed a pseudogene. The length of the CDR3 is 18 residues. The DNA of the CDR3 is TGTGCCAGCAGCAAAGCTCTAGCGGGGGCCCCGAACACCGGGGAGCTGTTTTTT. This gives the protein CASSKALAGAPNTGELFF.

This clonotype was seen a single time. The CDR3 DNA sequence: TGTGCCAGCAGCCCGTACTTCTCAACCCCTCGGGACAGGGGACAAGAGACCCAGTACTTC. This sequence encodes CASSPYFSTPRDRGQETQYF. This sequence joins TRBV7-3 and TRBJ2-5; TRBD1 matches at 10 bases. V shed 5 bases and J 2 bases; nucleotides not matched to a gene: 20. Germline CDR1 is SGHTA and CDR2 is FQGTGA. CDR3 length equals 20 residues.

This clonotype was picked up a small number of times. The chain joins TRBV7-2 to TRBJ1-2; D call uncertain. Trimming removed 6 bases from V and 5 bases from J, with 16 bases in between. The CDR3 contains 14 residues. CDR1 and CDR2 (germline): SGHTA, FQGNSA. The CDR3 here is CASSPGYGLYGYTF. CDR3 nucleotide sequence: TGTGCCAGCAGTCCCGGCTACGGATTATATGGCTACACCTTC.

This rearrangement joins TRBV6-5 to TRBJ1-1, with D hard to call. From germline, CDR1 is MNHEY and CDR2 SVGAGI. V shed 2 bases and J shed 0 bases, with 13 bases lying between them. The CDR3 runs to 16 residues. The CDR3 DNA follows: TGTGCCAGCAGTTACCCCCGAGGCAAGCTGAACACTGAAGCTTTCTTT. Residues: CASSYPRGKLNTEAFF.

There are a few counts of this clonotype. V is TRBV7-2 and J is TRBJ2-5; D may be TRBD1 (5 bases). The CDR3 spans 15 residues. The V and J ends lost 2 bases and 2 bases respectively, with 12 bases between them. Per germline, CDR1 SGHTA and CDR2 FQGNSA. The CDR3 nucleotides are TGTGCCAGCAGCTTATTCGTGGGGCGGCAAGAGACCCAGTACTTC. This translates into CASSLFVGRQETQYF.

This clonotype was seen many times. This chain uses TRBV6-5 with TRBJ1-3, with 12 bases matching TRBD1. Germline CDR1 is MNHEY and CDR2 is SVGAGI. This CDR3 is 16 amino acids long. V shed 0 bases and J 8 bases; nucleotides not matched to a gene: 5. The CDR3 region is CASSYSRDRGLDTIYF. For the CDR3, the DNA is TGTGCCAGCAGTTACTCCAGGGACAGGGGGCTCGACACCATATATTTT.

This clonotype was detected a few times. One junction end disagrees with the germline gene, perhaps due to a read error. V is TRBV6-5 and J is TRBJ2-7; 7 positions match TRBD1. Germline CDR1 MNHEY, CDR2 SVGAGI. This CDR3 contains 14 residues. CDR3 loop: CASRYLTGPYEQYF. CDR3 DNA: TGTGCCAGCAGATACTTGACAGGGCCCTACGAGCAGTACTTC.

The chain links TRBV28 to TRBJ1-2, with a weak D call TRBD1 (6 bases). Looked up from germline, CDR1 is MDHEN and CDR2 is SYDVKM. The length of the CDR3 is 13 residues. The ends were cut back, 10 bases at V and 2 bases at J, with 14 bases in the middle. The CDR3 region has the DNA TGTGCCATCTCATCAGGGGAGAACTATGGCTACACCTTC. Translating gives CAISSGENYGYTF.

The CDR3 DNA sequence: TGTGCCAGCAGCCCACAGGGGGCTTTCGTGGATACGCAGTATTTT. Encoded protein: CASSPQGAFVDTQYF. V usage is TRBV7-7 and J usage is TRBJ2-3; 9 bases fit TRBD1. The CDR3 sequence is 15 residues long. V was clipped by 5 bases and J by 6 bases; unmatched bases: 9. From germline, CDR1 is SSHAT and CDR2 FNYEAQ (reference sequence).

This clonotype occurred a few times. The J gene is TRBJ2-7, the V gene TRBV12-3 or TRBV12-4; D remains ambiguous. V lost 6 bases to trimming and J lost 4 bases, with 10 bases between them. This CDR3 has 12 residues. CDR3 region: CASRLGRYEQYF. The CDR3 nucleotides are TGTGCCAGCAGGCTCGGGCGTTACGAGCAGTACTTC.

Ten or more counts support this clonotype. The CDR3 sequence: CASSRHSPNYGYTF. For the CDR3, the DNA is TGTGCCAGCAGTCGACATAGTCCTAACTATGGCTACACCTTC. J is TRBJ1-2 and V is TRBV12-3 or TRBV12-4; D not resolved. The CDR3 runs 14 residues. Trimming left V 5 bases short and J 0 bases short, with 10 bases between.

This clonotype was seen a handful of times. This rearrangement joins TRBV7-2 to TRBJ1-2, with D unresolved. Germline lookup yields CDR1 SGHTA and CDR2 FQGNSA. Trimming removed 5 bases at V and 8 bases at J, with 12 bases between. The CDR3 extends over 12 amino acids. CDR3 sequence reads: CASSPPRSGYTF. CDR3 coding DNA: TGTGCCAGCAGCCCTCCGAGAAGCGGCTACACCTTC.